A selection of T cell receptor beta chains follows, all from one sample in a study of cytomegalovirus exposure and HLA in healthy donors. Profiled with immunoSEQ multiplex PCR; TCRdb holds only in-frame clones, not every one. The table includes roughly 240,000 clones, roughly 84% detected once. The sample consisted of PBMCs. The origin of the receptors is a girl aged 2-15 years in good health and CMV-seronegative. Each CDR3 is given with its conserved first and last residue. The D gene is left open where the match is weak. Size tells how often a clone was seen (once, few, many) or the class of an expanded clone, and some rows leave it out.

clone size	V gene	D gene	J gene	CDR3 protein	CDR3 DNA
-	TRBV6-5	-	TRBJ2-3	CASSSFTDTQYF	TGTGCCAGCAGTTCCTTCACAGATACGCAGTATTTT
once	TRBV27	TRBD2	TRBJ2-7	CASSLREGLPYEQYF	TGTGCCAGCAGTTTACGGGAGGGACTCCCCTACGAGCAGTACTTC
-	TRBV19	TRBD1	TRBJ2-2	CASRDRAVGELFF	TGTGCCAGTCGCGACAGGGCGGTCGGGGAGCTGTTTTTT
-	TRBV10-3	TRBD2	TRBJ2-7	CAISVSGGSYEQYF	TGTGCCATCAGCGTGAGCGGGGGTTCCTACGAGCAGTACTTC
-	TRBV9	TRBD2	TRBJ2-2	CASSSLAGGLNTGELFF	TGTGCCAGCAGCTCTCTAGCGGGGGGTCTTAACACCGGGGAGCTGTTTTTT
-	TRBV27	TRBD2	TRBJ2-1	CASSPGLAGYNEQFF	TGTGCCAGCAGTCCTGGACTAGCGGGGTACAATGAGCAGTTCTTC
-	TRBV2	-	TRBJ1-4	CASREGTTNEKLFF	TGTGCCAGCCGGGAGGGAACAACTAATGAAAAACTGTTTTTT
-	TRBV6-4	TRBD1	TRBJ2-7	CASSDRNLYEQYF	TGTGCCAGCTCGGACAGGAACCTCTACGAGCAGTACTTC
-	TRBV2	TRBD2	TRBJ2-7	CAITSGTSRYEQYF	TGTGCCATAACGTCCGGGACTAGTCGCTACGAGCAGTACTTC
few	TRBV27	-	TRBJ2-7	CASSLSQGYEQYF	TGTGCCAGCAGTTTATCACAGGGCTACGAGCAGTACTTC
-	TRBV15	TRBD2	TRBJ2-3	CATSRRLAGGSDTQYF	TGTGCCACCAGCAGAAGACTAGCGGGGGGGTCAGATACGCAGTATTTT
-	TRBV6-1	-	TRBJ2-1	CASSDRNNEQFF	TGTGCCAGCAGTGACAGGAACAATGAGCAGTTCTTC
-	TRBV6-5	-	TRBJ1-1	CASSNRYGRKAFF	TGTGCCAGCAGTAACCGCTATGGTAGAAAAGCTTTCTTT
-	TRBV30	TRBD2	TRBJ2-1	CAWASGSKSSYNEQFF	TGTGCCTGGGCCAGCGGGAGTAAAAGCTCCTACAATGAGCAGTTCTTC
-	TRBV5-1	TRBD2	TRBJ2-7	CASSLEGLAGTTKVYF	TGCGCCAGCAGCTTGGAGGGACTAGCGGGGACTACGAAGGTGTACTTC
-	TRBV4-1	TRBD2	TRBJ2-2	CASSQVERGGLWAGELFF	TGCGCCAGCAGCCAAGTAGAGCGGGGGGGCCTCTGGGCCGGGGAGCTGTTTTTT
-	TRBV7-9	-	TRBJ1-1	CASSSRNTEAFF	TGTGCCAGCAGTTCGCGGAACACTGAAGCTTTCTTT
-	TRBV21-1	-	TRBJ2-7	CAIPPGQGVYEQYF	TGTGCCATCCCCCCGGGACAGGGAGTCTACGAGCAGTACTTC